This TCR beta chain is drawn from a study of T cell changes during pregnancy in multiple sclerosis. The CDR3 length is 14 residues. Trimming stripped 3 bases from V and 4 bases from J, with 13 bases between. CDR1 and CDR2 from the germline V gene are SGHAT and FQNNGV. Clones were read by immunoSEQ multiplex PCR, and TCRdb kept only the in-frame ones, dropping some. The sample has some 66,000 clones, 90% to 95% seen once. The clonotype originates from a female donor with multiple sclerosis, enrolled in a pregnancy study. Sequencing used CD8+ T cells from peripheral blood mononuclear cells, obtained before pregnancy. This sequence joins TRBV11-2 and TRBJ2-7, with D maybe TRBD2 (7 bases). DNA of the CDR3: TGTGCCAGCAGCTTCGGGGGGCGTTCTTACGAGCAGTACTTC. Translating it yields CASSFGGRSYEQYF.